Below, one TCR beta chain is given with its context. Its matching antigen is unknown. The data originate from a study of CD8 T cells in Susac syndrome. Study-wide findings and caveats: The TCR sequencing and HLA analysis in the study involved a relatively small number of individuals, as the study acknowledged.

CDR3 length equals 14 residues. In germline, CDR1 is MNHEY, CDR2 SMNVEV (reference sequence). V lost 4 bases and J lost 5, with 14 bases in between. The sequenced target, TCR beta, came from blood CD8+ and CD4+ T cells. TEMRA cells were FACS-enriched and CD8+ and CD4+ T cells negatively isolated. Reverse transcription used about 0.5 to 1 ug RNA and random hexamers. The TCR beta CDR3 was amplified by immunoSEQ multiplex PCR across 54 Vbeta, 13 Jbeta. One entry per CDR3 protein, called by TCRdb with MiXCR from the immunoSEQ multiplex PCR reads. Among approximately 140,000 distinct CDR3 sequences listed, 75% to 90% were seen once.

The material sequenced was CD8+ T cells from PBMCs. The receptor comes from a human donor with multiple sclerosis. This chain links TRBV27 with TRBJ1-1, with D possibly matching TRBD1 (6 bases). The CDR3 here is CASSSGGGLTEAFF. Written as DNA, the CDR3 is TGTGCCAGCAGTTCCGGCGGGGGGCTTACTGAAGCTTTCTTT.